This T cell receptor beta chain was profiled in a study of CD8 T cells in ankylosing spondylitis. TCRdb recomputed calls from the 5' RACE reads with MiXCR, one row per CDR3 protein. The table has roughly 38,000 distinct CDR3 sequences, about a tenth seen once; the top ten hold 16%. Findings and limits, study-wide: Both synovial fluid and blood in reactive arthritis had previously been reported to carry some motif variants.

This clonotype was observed at least ten times. Its cognate antigen is unknown. This CDR3 has 15 amino acids. The V and J ends lost 8 bases and 1 base respectively, with 14 bases between them. The rearrangement joins TRBV12-3 or TRBV12-4 to TRBJ2-2; D might be TRBD2 (5 bases). Sequencing input: blood, either unsorted or a sorted T cell fraction (not recorded which). This clonotype was obtained from a male donor with ankylosing spondylitis or in good health (not recorded which). The CDR3, as DNA: TGTGCCAGCTCCAAGACCGGGATGAACACCGGGGAGCTGTTTTTT. This gives the protein CASSKTGMNTGELFF.